The 17 T cell receptor beta chains presented below share a single source sample, sequenced in a study of blood T cell repertoires in COVID-19. Data came from immunoSEQ multiplex PCR; TCRdb stores just in-frame clones and leaves some out. The sample shows about 210,000 clones, about nine tenths of them seen only once. The sequencing sample was made of PBMCs or T cells enriched from blood (not recorded which). These receptors originate from a woman in her thirties or forties with acute COVID-19.

This sequence joins TRBV3-1 (or the pseudogene TRBV3-2) and TRBJ2-1; possible D gene TRBD2, 6 bases. CDR3 length: 14 amino acids. Germline CDR1 reads LGHDT; CDR2 reads YNNKEL (reference sequence). V was shortened by 4 bases and J by 9 bases, with 16 bases between the two germline ends. CDR3 DNA: TGTGCCAGCAGCCGAGCTAGCGCCCTCGGTGAGCAGTTCTTC. Its translation: CASSRASALGEQFF.

The rearrangement joins TRBV12-5 to TRBJ2-1; tentatively, D is TRBD1 (6 bases). Trimming shortened V by 0 bases and J by 7 bases, and 16 bases separated the two germline ends. The V gene's germline CDR1 is LGHNT and CDR2 FRNRAP. The CDR3 runs to 16 residues. Here the CDR3 DNA reads TGTGCTAGTGGTTTGGTACTGGATTGGCAGGGGAATGAGCAGTTCTTC. Protein sequence: CASGLVLDWQGNEQFF.

This clone was recorded once. The junction differs from germline at one of its ends, possibly a read error. The rearrangement links TRBV2 to TRBJ2-2; 9 bases are a match to TRBD2. Germline lookup yields CDR1 SNHLY and CDR2 FYNNEI. This CDR3 is 15 amino acids long. CDR3 sequence (DNA): TGTGCCAGCAGTCAAGCGGGAGGTTTCACCGGGGAGCTGTTTTTT. It codes for CASSQAGGFTGELFF.

Only one count was recorded for this clone. This chain links TRBV19 with TRBJ2-2; TRBD2 agrees at 12 bases. Trimming cost V 3 bases and J 4 bases; bases outside gene matches: 9. Germline CDR1 is LNHDA and CDR2 is SQIVND (reference sequence). There are 18 residues in the CDR3. Here the CDR3 DNA reads TGTGCCAGTAGTATGCCGGGACTAGCGGGTCGAGGCACCGGGGAGCTGTTTTTT. This encodes CASSMPGLAGRGTGELFF.

This sequence joins TRBV5-5 and TRBJ2-2; 14 positions match TRBD2. The germline V gene encodes CDR1 SGHKS and CDR2 YYEKEE (reference sequence). V gave up 6 bases and J gave up 6 bases; unmatched junction bases: 10. The CDR3 consists of 17 residues. CDR3 nucleotide sequence: TGTGCCAGCACCTCTGGGACTAGCGGGAGAAAGTCCGGGGAGCTGTTTTTT. It encodes CASTSGTSGRKSGELFF.

This clone was observed once. The chain uses TRBV7-9 and TRBJ1-4, with D perhaps TRBD1 (5 bases). CDR1 is SEHNR, CDR2 FQNEAQ, per germline (reference sequence). This CDR3 contains 16 residues. The V end was cut by 5 bases, the J end by 4 bases, with 17 bases between. The CDR3 region is CASSRRAAQGNEKLFF. DNA of the CDR3: TGTGCCAGCAGCCGGAGGGCAGCGCAGGGTAATGAAAAACTGTTTTTT.

This sequence joins TRBV7-8 and TRBJ2-3; TRBD2 matches 10 bases. The CDR3 is 16 residues long. J lost 3 bases, V lost 5 bases, and 8 bases had no gene match. CDR1 is SGHVS, CDR2 FQNEAQ, per germline. In DNA form, the CDR3 reads TGTGCCAGCAGCATATGGACTAGCGGACCTACAGATACGCAGTATTTT. This translates into CASSIWTSGPTDTQYF.

The rearrangement joins TRBV27 to TRBJ1-4, with a tentative D call TRBD1 (5 bases). V lost 5 bases and J 0 bases, leaving 16 bases between the germline ends. From germline, CDR1 is MNHEY and CDR2 SMNVEV (reference sequence). The CDR3 is made up of 17 amino acids. In nucleotides, the CDR3 is TGTGCCAGCAGTCCTCACAGCCGGGGGGCAACTAATGAAAAACTGTTTTTT. This gives the protein CASSPHSRGATNEKLFF.

CDR3 nucleotide sequence: TGTGCCAGCAGCCGGGACATTCGTAACTATGGCTACACCTTC. Its protein product is CASSRDIRNYGYTF. The chain has TRBV6-5 and TRBJ1-2, with D maybe TRBD1 (6 bases). The CDR3 consists of 14 residues. Germline CDR1 reads MNHEY; CDR2 reads SVGAGI. The V and J ends lost 6 bases and 1 base respectively, with 12 bases between them.

The chain combines TRBV7-9 with TRBJ1-1, with no clear D. The germline V gene has CDR1 SEHNR and CDR2 FQNEAQ (reference sequence). This CDR3 is built from 15 residues. V was trimmed by 4 bases and J by 0 bases, leaving 12 bases between them. The CDR3 here is CASSSREEMNTEAFF. CDR3 nucleotide sequence: TGTGCCAGCAGCTCCCGGGAGGAGATGAACACTGAAGCTTTCTTT.

The CDR3 loop reads CSVRDRGEKLFF. The CDR3 region has the DNA TGCAGCGTCCGGGACAGGGGTGAAAAACTGTTTTTT. This chain uses TRBV29-1 with TRBJ1-4, with 10 bases that match TRBD1. V shed 6 bases and J 7 bases; nucleotides not matched to a gene: 2. The CDR3 totals 12 residues. CDR1 is SQVTM and CDR2 is ANQGSEA in the germline V gene.

V is TRBV24-1 and J is TRBJ1-1; 11 bases map to TRBD1. The germline V gene has CDR1 KGHDR and CDR2 SFDVKD. Trimming removed 8 bases from V and 4 bases from J; junction bases left unmatched: 8. This CDR3 is built from 15 residues. In DNA, the CDR3 is TGTGCCACCACCGCCGGGACAGGGGGATCCACTGAAGCTTTCTTT. Its protein product is CATTAGTGGSTEAFF.

The V and J genes are TRBV23-1 and TRBJ1-6; D might be TRBD1 (5 bases). TRBV23-1 is annotated as an ORF whose role is uncertain. The germline V and J ends were trimmed by 4 bases and 7 bases, with 17 bases remaining between them. CDR3 length equals 16 residues. The CDR3 region has the DNA TGCGCCAGCAGTCGGACCCCCCAGGGCAGGAATTCACCCCTCCACTTT. This translates into CASSRTPQGRNSPLHF.

This clone was picked up a small number of times. This chain uses TRBV5-4 with TRBJ2-7; 10 bases are a match to TRBD1. The CDR3 sequence is 18 residues long. V was pared by 3 bases and J by 2 bases, with 14 bases of the junction left unmatched. Germline CDR1 and CDR2: SGHNT and YYREEE (reference sequence). CDR3 protein: CASSSNSPRQGAPYEQYF. In nucleotides, the CDR3 is TGTGCCAGCAGCTCCAACTCCCCCCGACAGGGGGCCCCCTACGAGCAGTACTTC. The complete variable domain, with remaining parts taken from reference TRBV5-4 and TRBJ2-7, reads ETGVTQSPTHLIKTRGQQVTLRCSSQSGHNTVSWYQQALGQGPQFIFQYYREEENGRGNFPPRFSGLQFPNYSSELNVNALELDDSALYLCASSSNSPRQGAPYEQYFGPGTRLTVT.

This sequence joins TRBV4-2 and TRBJ1-2; perhaps TRBD1 as D (6 bases). This CDR3 contains 15 residues. V was shortened by 0 bases and J by 5 bases, with 13 bases between the two germline ends. Germline V gene lookup returns CDR1 LGHNA and CDR2 YNFKEQ. The CDR3 region is CASSQDSQGRYGYTF. In DNA, the CDR3 is TGTGCCAGCAGCCAAGACTCCCAGGGGCGATATGGCTACACCTTC.

The chain carries TRBV11-2 and TRBJ2-3; D remains ambiguous. Germline-derived CDR1 and CDR2 are SGHAT and FQNNGV. CDR3 size: 15 residues. V was clipped by 3 bases and J by 3 bases, with 13 bases between them. For the CDR3, the DNA is TGTGCCAGCAGCTTTTTCTCGAGCCAAACAGATACGCAGTATTTT. As protein: CASSFFSSQTDTQYF.

The CDR3 is CASSQREWGGPGDTQYF. The CDR3 DNA follows: TGTGCCAGCAGCCAACGAGAATGGGGGGGGCCGGGAGATACGCAGTATTTT. The rearrangement uses TRBV4-2 and TRBJ2-3; D may be TRBD2 (7 bases). V was trimmed by 2 bases and J by 5 bases, leaving 20 bases between them. The CDR3 extends over 17 amino acids. Germline V gives CDR1 LGHNA, CDR2 YNFKEQ.